Following are 7 T cell receptor beta chains from one sample sequenced in a study of blood T cells in healthy people across ages. A sample-barcoded 5' primer and a J-beta primer mix were used in a second PCR of about 7 to 12 cycles. TCRdb reanalysed the 5' RACE reads using MiXCR and keeps one entry per CDR3 protein. Among about 1.4 million distinct CDR3 sequences listed, 59% were seen once. Sequencing used blood. The receptors shown here come from a man aged 18 to 30 in good health.

This clonotype was observed a single time. The chain uses TRBV14 and TRBJ2-3; D gene ambiguous. The CDR3 contains 14 residues. Trimming shortened V by 1 base and J by 6 bases, and 11 bases separated the two germline ends. Germline-derived CDR1 and CDR2 are SGHDN and FVKESK. CDR3 bases: TGTGCCAGCAGCCAAGGGCCAGATCAGGATACGCAGTATTTT. Translated: CASSQGPDQDTQYF.

This chain joins TRBV7-9 and TRBJ1-5; D possibly corresponds to TRBD1 (5 bases). This CDR3 is 13 amino acids long. With 10 bases removed from V and 7 bases from J, the gap between germline ends came to 17 bases. CDR1 is SEHNR and CDR2 is FQNEAQ in the germline V gene (reference sequence). The CDR3: CATARGTDQPQHF. In nucleotides, the CDR3 is TGTGCCACGGCCCGGGGGACTGACCAGCCCCAGCATTTT.

The chain has TRBV2 and TRBJ1-1; maybe TRBD1 (6 bases). The germline V gene has CDR1 SNHLY and CDR2 FYNNEI. The CDR3 contains 14 residues. V gave up 6 bases and J gave up 5 bases, with 16 bases separating them. The CDR3 DNA is TGTGCCAGCAGCGAGAGAACAGGGTCTACTGAAGCTTTCTTT. Its translation is CASSERTGSTEAFF.

The chain carries TRBV18 and TRBJ2-7; perhaps TRBD2 as D (6 bases). V was clipped by 5 bases and J by 5 bases, with 10 bases between them. The length of the CDR3 is 12 residues. The germline V gene has CDR1 KGHSH and CDR2 LQKENI. The CDR3 protein is CASSIGGDEQYF. The CDR3 DNA reads TGTGCCAGCTCAATTGGAGGGGACGAGCAGTACTTC.

The chain joins TRBV30 to TRBJ1-2; D is uncertain. Between the trimmed V and J ends, which lost 3 bases and 4 bases, there was a span of 12 bases. Germline-derived CDR1 and CDR2 are GTSNPN and SVGIG (reference sequence). The CDR3 loop spans 13 amino acids. CDR3 DNA: TGTGCCTGGAGCCGAGGACGAGGCTATGGCTACACCTTC. The encoded protein is CAWSRGRGYGYTF.

This chain links TRBV20-1 with TRBJ2-1; TRBD1 aligns across 7 bases. Germline V gene sequence: CDR1 DFQATT, CDR2 SNEGSKA (reference sequence). There are 12 residues in the CDR3. As DNA, the CDR3 is TGCAGCGGGCGACAGGGATCGGGTGAGCAGTTCTTC. Translated: CSGRQGSGEQFF.

The chain links TRBV14 to TRBJ1-6; 7 nucleotides agree with TRBD1. The CDR3 runs 15 residues. Germline V CDR1 and CDR2: SGHDN, FVKESK. V lost 3 bases and J lost 5; bases outside the gene matches: 4. For the CDR3, the DNA is TGTGCCAGCAGCCAGGGACAGCACCATAATTCACCCCTCCACTTT. Residues: CASSQGQHHNSPLHF.